The clone carrying this TCR beta chain was recorded a few times. As yet, its antigen is unknown. This entry is derived from a study of cytomegalovirus exposure and HLA in healthy donors. Study overall: A data release that came early held tens of millions of unique TCRs from HLA-typed donors. Study results and limitations: A reported reduction in N-insertions relative to the roughly 670-donor mean was seen in an Asian-associated ancestry cluster in a later analysis. Presence/absence analyses assumed roughly uniform sequencing depth across donors, which may not hold. According to the study, roughly 160 TCR beta chains were cytomegalovirus-associated.

The V gene's germline CDR1 is LNHDA and CDR2 SQIVND (reference sequence). Deletions cut 5 bases from V and 6 bases from J, with 12 bases between. The CDR3 loop spans 13 amino acids. It was with 60 Vbeta and 13 Jbeta primers that the PCR ran. Profiling relied on immunoSEQ multiplex PCR, and the TCRdb table lists in-frame clones only, not all of them. The sample holds approximately 190,000 clones, approximately 78% seen once. The TCR originated in a woman under 30 in good health and CMV-seronegative. The chain employs TRBV19 and TRBJ2-3, with D perhaps matching TRBD1 (5 bases). What was sequenced was PBMCs. The CDR3 region is CASSPRVGDTQYF. Here the CDR3 DNA reads TGTGCCAGTAGTCCCAGGGTTGGGGATACGCAGTATTTT.